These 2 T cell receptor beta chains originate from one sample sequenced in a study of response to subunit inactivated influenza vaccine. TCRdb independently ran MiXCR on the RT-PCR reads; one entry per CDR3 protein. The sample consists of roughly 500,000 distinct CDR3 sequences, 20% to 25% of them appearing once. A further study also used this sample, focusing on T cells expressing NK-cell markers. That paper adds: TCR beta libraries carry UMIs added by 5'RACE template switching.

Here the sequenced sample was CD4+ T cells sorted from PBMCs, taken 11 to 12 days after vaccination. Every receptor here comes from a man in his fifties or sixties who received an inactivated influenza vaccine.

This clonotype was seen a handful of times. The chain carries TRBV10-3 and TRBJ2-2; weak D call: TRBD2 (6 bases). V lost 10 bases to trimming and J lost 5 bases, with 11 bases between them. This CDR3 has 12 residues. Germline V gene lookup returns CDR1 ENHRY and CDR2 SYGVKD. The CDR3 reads CATRGSTGELFF. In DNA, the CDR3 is TGTGCCACCCGGGGGTCGACCGGGGAGCTGTTTTTT.

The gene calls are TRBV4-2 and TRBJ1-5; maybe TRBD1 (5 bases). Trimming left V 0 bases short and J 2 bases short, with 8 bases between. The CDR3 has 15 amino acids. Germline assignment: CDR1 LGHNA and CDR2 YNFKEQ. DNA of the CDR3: TGTGCCAGCAGCCAAGATTGGGGGGGCAATCAGCCCCAGCATTTT. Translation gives CASSQDWGGNQPQHF.